This T cell receptor (beta chain) was observed in a study of cytomegalovirus exposure and HLA in healthy donors. Study observations and caveats: Sequencing depth roughly uniform across donors was assumed in presence/absence analyses. In vitro, three CMV-associated chains proved specific for CMV antigens.

Regarding this clone: As yet, its antigen is unknown.

PCR involved 60 Vbeta and 13 Jbeta primers. Clones were sequenced by immunoSEQ multiplex PCR, and TCRdb holds only the in-frame ones, with some missing. The repertoire consists of 140,000 to 150,000 clones, with approximately 84% occurring once and the leading ten covering around 8.8%. The CDR3 is 14 amino acids. Deletions cut 0 bases from V and 7 bases from J, with 14 bases between. The germline gives CDR1 SGHRS, CDR2 YFSETQ. The receptor was isolated from a woman aged 55-70 years in good health and CMV-seropositive. The sequenced sample was PBMCs. This rearrangement joins TRBV5-1 to TRBJ2-7; the D is unclear. CDR3 sequence reads: CASSLGFPPREQYF. The CDR3 DNA sequence: TGCGCCAGCAGCTTGGGCTTCCCTCCTAGGGAGCAGTACTTC.